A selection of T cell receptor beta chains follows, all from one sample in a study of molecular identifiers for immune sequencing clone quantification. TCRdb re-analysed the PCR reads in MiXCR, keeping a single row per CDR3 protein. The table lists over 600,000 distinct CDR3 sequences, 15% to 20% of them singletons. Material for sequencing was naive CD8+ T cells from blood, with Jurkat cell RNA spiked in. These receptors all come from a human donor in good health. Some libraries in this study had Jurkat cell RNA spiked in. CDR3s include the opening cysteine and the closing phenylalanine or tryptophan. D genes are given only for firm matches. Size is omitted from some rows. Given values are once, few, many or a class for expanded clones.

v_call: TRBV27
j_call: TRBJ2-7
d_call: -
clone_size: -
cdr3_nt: TGTGCCAGCAGTCACCAGCTGTTCTACGAGCAGTACTTC
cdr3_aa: CASSHQLFYEQYF

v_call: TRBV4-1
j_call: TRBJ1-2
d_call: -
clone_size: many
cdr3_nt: TGCGCCAGCAGCCAGGTGACAGACTATGGCTACACCTTC
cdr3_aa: CASSQVTDYGYTF

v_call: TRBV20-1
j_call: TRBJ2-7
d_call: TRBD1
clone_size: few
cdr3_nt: TGCGGTGTTGGACAGGGGCCCTACGAGCAGTATTTC
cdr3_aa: CGVGQGPYEQYF

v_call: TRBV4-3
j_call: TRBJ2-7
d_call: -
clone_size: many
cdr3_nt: TGCGCCAGCAGCCAAGGGACGGGGTCCCCCTACGAGCAGTACTTC
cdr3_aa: CASSQGTGSPYEQYF

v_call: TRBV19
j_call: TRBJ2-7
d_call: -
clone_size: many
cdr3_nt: TGTGCCAGTAGTATCGGGGTCCCGGGCGAGCAGTACTTC
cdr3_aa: CASSIGVPGEQYF

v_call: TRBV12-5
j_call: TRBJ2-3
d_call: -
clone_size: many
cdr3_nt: TGTGCTAGTGGTTTTGGGCAGGGAAGAACAGATACGCAGTATTTT
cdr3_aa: CASGFGQGRTDTQYF

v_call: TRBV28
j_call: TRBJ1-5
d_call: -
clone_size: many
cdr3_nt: TGTGCCAGCAGCCGGGATGAAAACAATCAGCCCCAGCATTTT
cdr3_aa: CASSRDENNQPQHF

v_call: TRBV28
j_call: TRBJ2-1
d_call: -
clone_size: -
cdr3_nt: TGTGCCAGCAGTCCTTATAGGGGACACTCAACCTACAATGAGCAGTTCTTC
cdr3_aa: CASSPYRGHSTYNEQFF

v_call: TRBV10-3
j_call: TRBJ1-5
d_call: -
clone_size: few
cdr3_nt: TGTGCCATCAGTGATGTGAGGTCTGGCAATCAGCCCCAGCATTTT
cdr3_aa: CAISDVRSGNQPQHF

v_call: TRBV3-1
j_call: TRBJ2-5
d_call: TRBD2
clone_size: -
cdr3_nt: TGTGCCAGCAGCCCCTCTAGCGGGGGGGCGGAGACCCAGTACTTC
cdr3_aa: CASSPSSGGAETQYF

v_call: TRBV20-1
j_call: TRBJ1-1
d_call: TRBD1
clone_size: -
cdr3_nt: TGCAGTGCTAGAGATACGGACAGGGTGGTATTGACTGAAGCTTTCTTT
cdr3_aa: CSARDTDRVVLTEAFF

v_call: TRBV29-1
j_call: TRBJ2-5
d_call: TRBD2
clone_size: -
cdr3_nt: TGCAGCGTTGTAACGGTTCTAGCGGTTAAGGGAGAGACCCAGTACTTC
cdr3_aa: CSVVTVLAVKGETQYF

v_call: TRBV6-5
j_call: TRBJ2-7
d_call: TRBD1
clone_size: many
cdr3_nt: TGTGCCAGCAGCGAAGGGACAGGTGTGTACGAGCAGTACTTC
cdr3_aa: CASSEGTGVYEQYF

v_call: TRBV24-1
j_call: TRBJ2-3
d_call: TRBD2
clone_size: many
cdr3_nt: TGTGCCACCAGTGAAGGTAGCGGGAGTGCAGATACGCAGTATTTT
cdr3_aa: CATSEGSGSADTQYF

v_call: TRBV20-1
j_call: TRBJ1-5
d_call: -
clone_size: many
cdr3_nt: TGCAGTGCTAGTGGCCGGAGGAATCAGCCCCAGCATTTT
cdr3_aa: CSASGRRNQPQHF

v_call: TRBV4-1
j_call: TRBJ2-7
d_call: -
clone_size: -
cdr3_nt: TGCGCCAGCAGCCCCCAAGACGCGGGAATCGACGAGCAGTACTTC
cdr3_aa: CASSPQDAGIDEQYF

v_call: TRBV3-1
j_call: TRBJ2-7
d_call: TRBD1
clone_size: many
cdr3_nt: TGTGCCAGCAGCCAAGACATAGAGTGGGACAGGGGTGACGAGCAGTACTTC
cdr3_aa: CASSQDIEWDRGDEQYF

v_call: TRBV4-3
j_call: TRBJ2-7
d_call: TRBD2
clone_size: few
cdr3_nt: TGCGCCAGCAGCCAAGCAGCGGGAGGGCCCTACGAGCAGTACTTC
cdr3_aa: CASSQAAGGPYEQYF

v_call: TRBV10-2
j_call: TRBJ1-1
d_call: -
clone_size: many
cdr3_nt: TGCGCCAGCAGTGAGGGGAGGGCCAGATCAAACACTGAAGCTTTCTTT
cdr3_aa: CASSEGRARSNTEAFF

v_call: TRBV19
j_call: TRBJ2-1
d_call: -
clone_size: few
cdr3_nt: TGTGCCAGTAGTATGGGGTACGGGACCACCTACAATGAGCAGTTCTTC
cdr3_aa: CASSMGYGTTYNEQFF

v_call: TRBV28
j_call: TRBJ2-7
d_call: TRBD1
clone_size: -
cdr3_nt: TGTGCCAGCAGGGAAAGTCAGGAGCCGGGACAGGGCAAATACGAGCAGTACTTC
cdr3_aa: CASRESQEPGQGKYEQYF

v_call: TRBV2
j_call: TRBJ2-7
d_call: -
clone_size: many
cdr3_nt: TGTGCCCAACGTAGCTCCTACGAGCAGTACTTC
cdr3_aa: CAQRSSYEQYF

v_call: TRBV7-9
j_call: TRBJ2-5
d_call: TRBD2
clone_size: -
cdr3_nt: TGTGCCAGCAGCTTAATGTTCGGGACTAGCGGGAGTGTAGTAGAGACCCAGTACTTC
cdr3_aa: CASSLMFGTSGSVVETQYF

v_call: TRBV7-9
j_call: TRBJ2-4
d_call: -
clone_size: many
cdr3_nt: TGTGCCAGCAGCTCGGACACAGGGAGGCCCAAAAACATTCAGTACTTC
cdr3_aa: CASSSDTGRPKNIQYF

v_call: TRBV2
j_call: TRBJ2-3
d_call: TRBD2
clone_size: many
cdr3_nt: TGTGCCAGCAGTGAGACTAGCGGGAGTGATACGCAGTATTTT
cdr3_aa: CASSETSGSDTQYF